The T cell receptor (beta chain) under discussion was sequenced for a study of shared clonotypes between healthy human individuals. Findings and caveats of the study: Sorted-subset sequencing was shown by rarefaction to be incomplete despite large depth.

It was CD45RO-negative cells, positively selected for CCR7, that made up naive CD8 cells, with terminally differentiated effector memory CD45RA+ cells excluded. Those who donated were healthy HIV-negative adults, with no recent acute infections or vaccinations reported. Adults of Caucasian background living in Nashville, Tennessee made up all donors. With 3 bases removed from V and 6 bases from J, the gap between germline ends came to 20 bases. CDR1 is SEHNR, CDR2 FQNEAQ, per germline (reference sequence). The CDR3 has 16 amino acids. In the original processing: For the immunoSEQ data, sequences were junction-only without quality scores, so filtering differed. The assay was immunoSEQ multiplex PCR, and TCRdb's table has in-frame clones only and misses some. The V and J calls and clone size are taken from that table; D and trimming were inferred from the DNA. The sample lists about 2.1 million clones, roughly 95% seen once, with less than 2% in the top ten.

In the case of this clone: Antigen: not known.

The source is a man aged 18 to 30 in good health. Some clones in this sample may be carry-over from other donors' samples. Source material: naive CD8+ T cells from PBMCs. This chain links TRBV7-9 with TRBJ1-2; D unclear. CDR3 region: CASSFPSSRIDDGYTF. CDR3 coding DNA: TGTGCCAGCAGCTTCCCCTCCAGCAGGATCGATGATGGCTACACCTTC.